This T cell receptor (beta chain) was identified during a study of blood T cell repertoires in COVID-19. Whole-study context: The study drew acute and convalescent COVID-19 samples from the United States, Italy and Spain. T cells, B-cell-depleted T cells, or PBMCs supplied cDNA or gDNA.

The V segment lost 7 bases and the J segment 5 bases; nucleotides outside the gene matches: 9. CDR3 length: 14 amino acids. The germline gives CDR1 LNHDA, CDR2 SQIVND (reference sequence). The table lists this clone with a count of one. This table comes from immunoSEQ multiplex PCR, and its TCRdb copy is limited to in-frame clones, with some not included. The table shows about 320,000 clones, with over 80% occurring only once. Which cohort a participant joined came from the clinical history participants gave. Recovered Cohort 3 donors showed two negative PCRs, clearance, or symptom resolution. V is TRBV19 and J is TRBJ2-7; 9 bases agree with TRBD1. The sequenced sample consisted of PBMCs or T cells enriched from blood (not recorded which). The sequence derives from a man aged 30 to 39 who had recovered from COVID-19. The CDR3 protein is CASTVGTGLDEQYF. CDR3 in DNA: TGTGCCAGTACGGTTGGGACAGGGCTCGACGAGCAGTACTTC.